A selection of T cell receptor beta chains follows, all from one sample in a study of T cell responses to AZD1222 COVID-19 vaccine. Data came from immunoSEQ multiplex PCR; TCRdb stores just in-frame clones and leaves some out. The sample yields about 81,000 clones, about nine tenths seen once. Material: peripheral blood, obtained 28 days after the second AZD1222 dose. These receptors all stem from an adult who received the AZD1222 COVID-19 vaccine. Each CDR3 is given with its conserved first and last residue. A D gene is named only where the DNA matches it firmly. Clone size appears in some rows only: once, few, many, or a class for an expanded clone.

TRBJ2-1 | TRBD1 | . | TRBV7-9 | CASSSDRVLIDEQFF | TGTGCCAGCAGTTCGGACAGGGTGTTAATAGATGAGCAGTTCTTC
TRBJ1-6 | . | . | TRBV5-8 | CASSLVPRSSYNSPLHF | TGTGCCAGCAGCTTGGTGCCGCGGAGCTCCTATAATTCACCCCTCCACTTT
TRBJ1-1 | . | few | TRBV12-3/TRBV12-4 | CASGGTPNTEAFF | TGTGCCAGCGGGGGGACACCGAACACTGAAGCTTTCTTT
TRBJ2-1 | TRBD1 | . | TRBV3-1/TRBV3-2 | CASSQDLGQGSSEQFF | TGTGCCAGCAGCCAAGATTTAGGACAGGGCTCCAGTGAGCAGTTCTTC
TRBJ1-2 | TRBD1 | . | TRBV2 | CASSEDRVYGYTF | TGTGCCAGCAGTGAGGACAGGGTCTATGGCTACACCTTC
TRBJ1-3 | . | . | TRBV28 | CASSTQGRSGNTIYF | TGTGCCAGCAGTACACAGGGCCGCTCTGGAAACACCATATATTTT
TRBJ2-7 | . | . | TRBV19 | CASSMALATSYEQYF | TGTGCCAGTAGTATGGCTCTAGCGACATCCTACGAGCAGTACTTC
TRBJ1-3 | . | few | TRBV6-5 | CASLYSGNTIYF | TGTGCCAGCCTGTACTCTGGAAACACCATATATTTT
TRBJ1-1 | . | . | TRBV19 | CASSPTGNTEAFF | TGTGCCAGTAGTCCCACAGGGAACACTGAAGCTTTCTTT
TRBJ2-1 | . | . | TRBV9 | CASSVDLRNEQFF | TGTGCCAGCAGCGTCGACTTGAGGAATGAGCAGTTCTTC
TRBJ2-6 | TRBD1 | . | TRBV30 | CAWSGTGPSGANVLTF | TGTGCCTGGTCCGGGACAGGACCCTCTGGGGCCAACGTCCTGACTTTC
TRBJ1-5 | . | once | TRBV4-1 | CASSASLGFWEGNQPQHF | TGCGCCAGCAGCGCAAGCCTGGGGTTCTGGGAGGGCAATCAGCCCCAGCATTTT
TRBJ1-1 | TRBD1 | . | TRBV6-5 | CASSPGQGGNTEAFF | TGTGCCAGCAGTCCCGGGCAGGGGGGAAACACTGAAGCTTTCTTT
TRBJ2-7 | TRBD2 | . | TRBV5-1 | CASSLGGSAGGAYEQYF | TGCGCCAGCAGCTTGGGAGGGTCAGCGGGAGGGGCCTACGAGCAGTACTTC
TRBJ1-5 | . | . | TRBV19 | CASRRRDNNQPQHF | TGTGCCAGTAGACGCCGGGACAACAATCAGCCCCAGCATTTT
TRBJ2-1 | . | . | TRBV7-6 | CASSLRTASPSSSYNEQFF | TGTGCCAGCAGCTTGCGGACTGCCTCCCCTTCGAGCTCCTACAATGAGCAGTTCTTC
TRBJ1-6 | . | . | TRBV6-6 | CASGGSYNSPLHF | TGTGCCAGCGGGGGCTCCTATAATTCACCCCTCCACTTT
TRBJ1-4 | . | . | TRBV5-5 | CASSPGRWAGNEKLFF | TGTGCCAGCAGCCCCGGACGGTGGGCGGGTAATGAAAAACTGTTTTTT
TRBJ2-7 | . | . | TRBV4-1 | CASRRSNITGSHEQYF | TGCGCCAGCAGACGCTCGAACATAACAGGGTCCCACGAGCAGTACTTC
TRBJ1-1 | . | . | TRBV9 | CASSVGGVGSEAFF | TGTGCCAGCAGCGTAGGGGGCGTAGGGTCTGAAGCTTTCTTT
TRBJ2-6 | . | . | TRBV10-2 | CATGEPGTKSSGANVLTF | TGCGCCACTGGAGAGCCCGGGACAAAGAGCTCTGGGGCCAACGTCCTGACTTTC
TRBJ1-2 | . | . | TRBV6-4 | CASRLTSANSNYGYTF | TGTGCCAGCAGGCTGACAAGTGCAAACTCTAACTATGGCTACACCTTC
TRBJ1-2 | . | once | TRBV18 | CASSLRVNGIMGYTF | TGTGCCAGCTCACTAAGGGTCAACGGAATAATGGGCTACACCTTC
TRBJ2-1 | TRBD2 | . | TRBV7-6 | CASTSGLAGVGEQFF | TGTGCCAGCACCTCCGGACTAGCGGGAGTTGGTGAGCAGTTCTTC
TRBJ1-5 | . | . | TRBV19 | CASSIWSRDGSNQPQHF | TGTGCCAGTAGTATTTGGAGCCGGGACGGGAGCAATCAGCCCCAGCATTTT
TRBJ2-7 | TRBD2 | . | TRBV5-5 | CASSRLAGGVVEQYF | TGTGCCAGCAGCCGACTAGCGGGAGGAGTCGTCGAGCAGTACTTC
TRBJ2-7 | . | . | TRBV14 | CASSQVDRGIRSYEQYF | TGTGCCAGCAGCCAAGTGGATCGAGGGATCAGGTCCTACGAGCAGTACTTC
TRBJ2-2 | TRBD2 | . | TRBV5-1 | CASSLVVAGPKTTGELFF | TGCGCCAGCAGCTTGGTGGTAGCGGGCCCGAAGACCACCGGGGAGCTGTTTTTT
TRBJ1-1 | . | . | TRBV5-4 | CASRANTEAFF | TGTGCCAGCCGGGCCAACACTGAAGCTTTCTTT
TRBJ2-3 | . | . | TRBV28 | CASSLAGYTDTQYF | TGTGCCAGCAGTTTAGCAGGATACACAGATACGCAGTATTTT
TRBJ1-3 | . | . | TRBV6-9 | CASGRRGTGNTIYF | TGTGCCAGCGGTCGGAGGGGCACTGGAAACACCATATATTTT
TRBJ2-7 | . | . | TRBV4-1 | CASSHNIRSPNYEQYF | TGCGCCAGCAGCCATAATATTCGGTCCCCTAACTACGAGCAGTACTTC
TRBJ2-5 | TRBD2 | . | TRBV2 | CASSAGTRVETQYF | TGTGCCAGCAGTGCCGGGACTAGAGTAGAGACCCAGTACTTC
TRBJ2-1 | . | . | TRBV24-1 | CATQGYNEQFF | TGTGCCACCCAGGGCTACAATGAGCAGTTCTTC
TRBJ1-1 | TRBD1 | . | TRBV29-1 | CSVEPRTGANTEAFF | TGCAGCGTTGAACCTAGAACAGGGGCGAACACTGAAGCTTTCTTT
TRBJ1-6 | . | . | TRBV18 | CASSPEPPPGSPLHF | TGTGCCAGCTCACCCGAACCTCCGCCAGGTTCACCCCTCCACTTT
TRBJ1-1 | TRBD1 | . | TRBV18 | CASSLQSGQGRNTEAFF | TGTGCCAGCTCACTACAATCGGGACAGGGGCGGAACACTGAAGCTTTCTTT
TRBJ1-1 | TRBD1 | few | TRBV18 | CASSRTGTGIDTEAFF | TGTGCCAGCTCACGTACGGGGACAGGGATTGACACTGAAGCTTTCTTT
TRBJ2-1 | TRBD2 | . | TRBV5-5 | CASSQGLALSSYNEQFF | TGTGCCAGCAGCCAAGGACTAGCGCTAAGCTCCTACAATGAGCAGTTCTTC
TRBJ2-3 | TRBD2 | . | TRBV5-1 | CASSTRTSGDSDTQYF | TGCGCCAGCAGCACTAGGACTAGCGGGGATTCAGATACGCAGTATTTT
TRBJ2-7 | . | . | TRBV3-1/TRBV3-2 | CASSQEAGALYEQYF | TGTGCCAGCAGCCAAGAGGCAGGGGCCCTCTACGAGCAGTACTTC
TRBJ2-2 | . | . | TRBV7-3 | CASSDTQAGELFF | TGTGCCAGCAGCGACACACAGGCCGGGGAGCTGTTTTTT
TRBJ2-7 | . | once | TRBV6-5 | CASRLDSSEQYF | TGTGCCAGCAGATTGGACAGTTCCGAGCAGTACTTC
TRBJ1-1 | . | few | TRBV19 | CASSIFPGASTEAFF | TGTGCCAGTAGTATTTTCCCAGGGGCGAGTACTGAAGCTTTCTTT
TRBJ1-5 | TRBD1 | . | TRBV19 | CASSAQGNNQPQHF | TGTGCCAGTAGTGCACAGGGGAACAATCAGCCCCAGCATTTT
TRBJ2-7 | TRBD2 | . | TRBV28 | CASTRGLAGASYEQYF | TGTGCCAGCACCCGAGGACTAGCGGGGGCCTCCTACGAGCAGTACTTC
TRBJ1-2 | . | . | TRBV27 | CASSLWAFSGYGYTF | TGTGCCAGCAGTTTATGGGCATTCAGTGGGTATGGCTACACCTTC
TRBJ2-7 | TRBD1 | once | TRBV29-1 | CSVRGQYSYEQYF | TGCAGCGTCAGGGGGCAATATTCCTACGAGCAGTACTTC
TRBJ2-3 | TRBD2 | . | TRBV10-1 | CASSDPSGGDGDTQYF | TGCGCCAGCAGTGACCCTAGCGGGGGGGATGGAGATACGCAGTATTTT
TRBJ1-1 | . | few | TRBV10-2 | CASRATNTEAFF | TGCGCCAGCAGGGCAACGAACACTGAAGCTTTCTTT
TRBJ1-1 | . | . | TRBV12-3/TRBV12-4 | CASSQRRTEAFF | TGTGCCAGCAGCCAGCGAAGGACTGAAGCTTTCTTT
TRBJ1-2 | . | . | TRBV11-2 | CASSLGGYGYTF | TGTGCCAGCAGCTTAGGGGGCTATGGCTACACCTTC
TRBJ2-7 | . | . | TRBV9 | CASSVDVLSYEQYF | TGTGCCAGCAGCGTAGATGTACTTAGCTACGAGCAGTACTTC
TRBJ2-3 | . | . | TRBV7-2 | CASSSGLGGNTQYF | TGTGCCAGCAGCTCGGGCCTTGGGGGTAATACGCAGTATTTT
TRBJ1-2 | TRBD1 | few | TRBV29-1 | CSVDAGGFGLDGYTF | TGCAGCGTTGATGCAGGGGGATTCGGGCTAGATGGCTACACCTTC
TRBJ1-2 | . | . | TRBV7-2 | CASSPPGATNYGYTF | TGTGCCAGCAGCCCACCGGGAGCCACTAACTATGGCTACACCTTC
TRBJ1-2 | . | . | TRBV24-1 | CATSDAPGGGYTF | TGTGCCACCAGTGATGCCCCGGGGGGCGGCTACACCTTC
TRBJ1-2 | . | . | TRBV9 | CASSVESGGYYGYTF | TGTGCCAGCAGCGTAGAGTCGGGGGGATACTATGGCTACACCTTC